This record concerns one T cell receptor (beta chain) sequence. V was clipped by 1 base and J by 0 bases; unmatched bases: 3. Germline CDR1 is GTSNPN and CDR2 is SVGIG (reference sequence). CDR3 length: 15 amino acids. The data were obtained in a study of blood T cell repertoires in COVID-19. At the level of the study: COVID-19 samples, acute and convalescent, were from the United States, Italy and Spain. From T cells, B-cell-depleted T cells, or PBMCs came the material, which was cDNA or gDNA.

Original methodology: From reference gene primer amplification, estimates of nucleated cell counts were derived. TCRdb's table, derived via immunoSEQ multiplex PCR, lists solely in-frame clones and lacks some. For V, J and clone size, that table is used; D and trimming come from the DNA. The table lists fewer than 120,000 clones, about 70% of them singletons. The clonotype originates from a woman aged 55-69 years with acute or convalescent COVID-19. The chain joins TRBV30 to TRBJ1-5; 7 bases are shared with TRBD1. What was sequenced was peripheral blood. CDR3 sequence reads: CAWSEAGGSNQPQHF. CDR3 DNA sequence: TGTGCCTGGAGTGAGGCAGGGGGTAGCAATCAGCCCCAGCATTTT.